The source of this T cell receptor beta chain is a study of T cell repertoires in cytomegalovirus infection. Study overall: Based on public TCR beta signatures, there were indications of CMV infection and of a matching HLA type.

Study-level points and caveats: It was HLA-C-restricted CMV-specific TCR beta clonotypes that dominated the response ex vivo. Summed frequency of public TCR beta families distinguished CMV carriers with the relevant HLA.

Details on this clonotype: Its matching antigen is unknown.

TCRdb passed the reads through MiXCR, listing each CDR3 protein once. Here the sample spans some 160,000 distinct CDR3 sequences, roughly 17% being singletons. The germline CDR1 and CDR2 sequences are SGHTA and FQGNSA. The CDR3 extends over 16 amino acids. V shed 3 bases and J 5 bases; nucleotides not matched to a gene: 9. The specimen was CD8+ T cells from PBMCs. The source of this sequence is a human donor in good health (CMV status not recorded). Some clones in this sample may be carry-over from other donors' samples. The chain has TRBV7-2 and TRBJ2-5; 10 nucleotides align to TRBD2. CDR3 sequence: CASSFGLAGVWETQYF. The CDR3 bases are TGTGCCAGCAGCTTTGGTCTAGCGGGAGTCTGGGAGACCCAGTACTTC.